The clone carrying this T cell receptor (beta chain) is a singleton in its sample. Relative to the germline gene, one junction end is altered; a read error may explain this. This CDR3 is built from 13 residues. The germline V gene encodes CDR1 MNHEY and CDR2 SMNVEV (reference sequence). These data belong to a study of shared T cell receptors in the human thymus. This table comes from immunoSEQ multiplex PCR, and its TCRdb copy is limited to in-frame clones, with some not included. Of about 540,000 clones in the sample, roughly 74% are singletons; the top ten hold roughly 0.013%. These data also formed part of another study, on human thymus T cells. That paper states: Thymus tissue was removed during corrective cardiac surgery. V and J genes seemed to be used with bias in thymic and blood repertoires. Thymic repertoires from unrelated individuals overlapped highly, related research reported.

This sequence joins TRBV27 and TRBJ1-2; 8 bases align to TRBD1. The sample was thymocytes. The sequence was collected from a boy in the first two years of life with a congenital heart defect. The CDR3 reads CATSQGAWDGYTF. The CDR3 DNA is TGTGCCACCAGTCAGGGGGCGTGGGATGGCTACACCTTC.